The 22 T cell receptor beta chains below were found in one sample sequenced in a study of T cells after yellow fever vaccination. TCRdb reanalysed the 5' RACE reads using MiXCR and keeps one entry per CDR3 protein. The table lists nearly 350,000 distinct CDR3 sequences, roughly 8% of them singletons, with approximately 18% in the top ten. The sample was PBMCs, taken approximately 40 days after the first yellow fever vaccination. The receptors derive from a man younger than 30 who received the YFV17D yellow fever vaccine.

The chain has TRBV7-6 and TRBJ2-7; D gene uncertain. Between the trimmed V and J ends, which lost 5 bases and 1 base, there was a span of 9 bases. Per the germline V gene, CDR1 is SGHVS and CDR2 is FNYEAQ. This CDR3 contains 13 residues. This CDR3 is CASSIDLSYEQYF. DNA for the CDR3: TGTGCCAGCAGCATCGACCTATCCTACGAGCAGTACTTC.

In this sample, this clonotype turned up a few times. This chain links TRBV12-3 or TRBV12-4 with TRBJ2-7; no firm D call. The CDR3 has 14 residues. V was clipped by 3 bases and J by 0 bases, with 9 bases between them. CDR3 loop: CASSFAPFSYEQYF. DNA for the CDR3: TGTGCCAGCAGTTTTGCCCCCTTCTCCTACGAGCAGTACTTC.

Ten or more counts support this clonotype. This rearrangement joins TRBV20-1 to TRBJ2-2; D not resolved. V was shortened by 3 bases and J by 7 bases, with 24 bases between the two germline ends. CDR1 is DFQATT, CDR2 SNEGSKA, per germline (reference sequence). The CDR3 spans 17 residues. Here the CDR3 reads CSASPSSLGWGGGELFF. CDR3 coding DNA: TGCAGTGCTAGCCCCTCCTCCCTGGGCTGGGGTGGCGGGGAGCTGTTTTTT.

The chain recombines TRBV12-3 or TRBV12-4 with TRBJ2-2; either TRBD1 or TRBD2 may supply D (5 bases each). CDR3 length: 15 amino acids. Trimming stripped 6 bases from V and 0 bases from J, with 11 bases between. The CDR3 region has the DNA TGTGCCAGCAGGTCCGGGACCACGAACACCGGGGAGCTGTTTTTT. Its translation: CASRSGTTNTGELFF.

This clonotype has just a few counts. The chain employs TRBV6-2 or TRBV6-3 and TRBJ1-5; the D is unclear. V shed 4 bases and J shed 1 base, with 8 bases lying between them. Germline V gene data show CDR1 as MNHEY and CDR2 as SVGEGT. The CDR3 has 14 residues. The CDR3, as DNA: TGTGCCAGCAGTTCGCCCAGCAGCAATCAGCCCCAGCATTTT. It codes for CASSSPSSNQPQHF.

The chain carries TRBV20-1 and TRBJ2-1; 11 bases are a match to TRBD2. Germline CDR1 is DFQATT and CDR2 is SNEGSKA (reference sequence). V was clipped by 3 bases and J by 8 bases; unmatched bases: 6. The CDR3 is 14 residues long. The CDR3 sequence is CSASSGGVIDEQFF. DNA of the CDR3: TGCAGTGCTAGTAGCGGGGGGGTCATAGATGAGCAGTTCTTC.

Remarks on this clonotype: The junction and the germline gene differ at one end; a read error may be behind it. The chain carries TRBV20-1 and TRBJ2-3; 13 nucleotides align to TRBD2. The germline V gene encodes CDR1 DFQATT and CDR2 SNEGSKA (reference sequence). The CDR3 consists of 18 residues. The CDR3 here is CSARDPRGLAGPTDKQYF. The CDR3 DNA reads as TGCAGTGCTAGAGATCCCCGGGGACTAGCGGGGCCCACAGATAAGCAGTATTTT.

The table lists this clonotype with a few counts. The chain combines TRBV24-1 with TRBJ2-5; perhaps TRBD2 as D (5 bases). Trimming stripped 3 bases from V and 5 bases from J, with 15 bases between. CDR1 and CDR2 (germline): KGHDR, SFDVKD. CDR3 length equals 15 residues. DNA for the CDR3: TGTGCCACCAGTGATCCCGGTAGGGAGAGTGAGACCCAGTACTTC. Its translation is CATSDPGRESETQYF.

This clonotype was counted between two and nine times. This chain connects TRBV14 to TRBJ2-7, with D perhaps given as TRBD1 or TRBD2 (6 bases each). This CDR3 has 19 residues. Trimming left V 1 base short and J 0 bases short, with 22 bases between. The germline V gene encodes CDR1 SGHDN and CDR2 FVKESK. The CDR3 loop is CASSQGRGRGVWSSYEQYF. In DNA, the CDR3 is TGTGCCAGCAGCCAAGGGCGGGGCAGGGGCGTCTGGAGCTCCTACGAGCAGTACTTC.

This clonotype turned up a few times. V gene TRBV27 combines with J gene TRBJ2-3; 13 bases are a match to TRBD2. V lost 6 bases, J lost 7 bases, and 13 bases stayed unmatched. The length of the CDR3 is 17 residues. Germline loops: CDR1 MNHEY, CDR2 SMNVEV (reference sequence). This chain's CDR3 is CASSTTRTSGGVNTQYF. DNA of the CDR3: TGTGCCAGCAGCACAACTCGGACTAGCGGGGGTGTGAATACGCAGTATTTT.

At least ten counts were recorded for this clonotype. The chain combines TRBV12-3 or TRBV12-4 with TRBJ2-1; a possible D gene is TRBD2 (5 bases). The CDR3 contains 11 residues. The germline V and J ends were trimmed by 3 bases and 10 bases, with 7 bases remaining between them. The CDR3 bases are TGTGCCAGCAGTTTCCCGGGGGAGCAGTTCTTC. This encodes CASSFPGEQFF.

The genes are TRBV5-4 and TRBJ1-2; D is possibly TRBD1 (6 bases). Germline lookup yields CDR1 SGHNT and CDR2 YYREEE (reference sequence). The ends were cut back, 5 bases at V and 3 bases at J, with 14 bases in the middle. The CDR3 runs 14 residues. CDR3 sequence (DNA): TGTGCCAGCAGTTTTCCCGGGACACACTATGGCTACACCTTC. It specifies CASSFPGTHYGYTF. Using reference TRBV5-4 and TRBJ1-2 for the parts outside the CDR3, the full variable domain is ETGVTQSPTHLIKTRGQQVTLRCSSQSGHNTVSWYQQALGQGPQFIFQYYREEENGRGNFPPRFSGLQFPNYSSELNVNALELDDSALYLCASSFPGTHYGYTFGSGTRLTVV.

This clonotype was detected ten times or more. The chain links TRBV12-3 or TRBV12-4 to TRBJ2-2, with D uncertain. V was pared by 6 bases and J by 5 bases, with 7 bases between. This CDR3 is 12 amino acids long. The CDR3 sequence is CASSYGTGELFF. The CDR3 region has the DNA TGTGCCAGCAGCTACGGGACCGGGGAGCTGTTTTTT.

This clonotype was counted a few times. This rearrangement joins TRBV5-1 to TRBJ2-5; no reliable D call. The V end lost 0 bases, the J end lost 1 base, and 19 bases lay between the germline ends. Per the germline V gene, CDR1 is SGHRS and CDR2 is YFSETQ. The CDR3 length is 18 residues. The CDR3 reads CASSLVLGLGSLQETQYF. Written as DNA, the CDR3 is TGCGCCAGCAGCTTGGTTTTAGGTCTGGGATCCCTCCAAGAGACCCAGTACTTC.

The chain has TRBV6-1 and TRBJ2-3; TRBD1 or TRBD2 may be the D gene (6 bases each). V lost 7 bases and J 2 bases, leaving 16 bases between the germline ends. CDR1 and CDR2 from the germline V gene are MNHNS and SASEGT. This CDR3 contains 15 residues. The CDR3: CASTPRGDPTDTQYF. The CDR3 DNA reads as TGTGCCAGCACGCCAAGGGGGGATCCCACAGATACGCAGTATTTT.

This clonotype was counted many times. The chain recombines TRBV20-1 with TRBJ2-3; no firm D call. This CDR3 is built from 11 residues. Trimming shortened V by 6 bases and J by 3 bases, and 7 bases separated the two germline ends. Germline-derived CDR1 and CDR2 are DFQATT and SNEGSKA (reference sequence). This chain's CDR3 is CSARRTDTQYF. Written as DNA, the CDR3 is TGCAGTGCCCGCAGGACAGATACGCAGTATTTT.

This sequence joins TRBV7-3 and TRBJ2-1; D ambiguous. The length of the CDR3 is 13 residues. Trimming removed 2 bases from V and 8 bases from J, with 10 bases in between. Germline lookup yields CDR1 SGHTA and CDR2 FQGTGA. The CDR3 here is CASSLYGSDEQFF. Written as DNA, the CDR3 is TGTGCCAGCAGCTTATACGGGTCGGATGAGCAGTTCTTC.

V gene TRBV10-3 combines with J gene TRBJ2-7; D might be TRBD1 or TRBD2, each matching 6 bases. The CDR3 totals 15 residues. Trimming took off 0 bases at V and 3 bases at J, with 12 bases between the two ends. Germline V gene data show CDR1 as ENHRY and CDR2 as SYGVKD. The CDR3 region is CAISESRGALYEQYF. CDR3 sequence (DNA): TGTGCCATCAGTGAGTCAAGGGGGGCACTCTACGAGCAGTACTTC.

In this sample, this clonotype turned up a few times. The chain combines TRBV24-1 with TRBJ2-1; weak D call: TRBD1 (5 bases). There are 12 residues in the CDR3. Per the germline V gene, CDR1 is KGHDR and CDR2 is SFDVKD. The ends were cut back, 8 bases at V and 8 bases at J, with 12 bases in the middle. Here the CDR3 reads CATKGDGDEQFF. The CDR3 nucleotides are TGTGCCACCAAAGGGGATGGGGATGAGCAGTTCTTC.

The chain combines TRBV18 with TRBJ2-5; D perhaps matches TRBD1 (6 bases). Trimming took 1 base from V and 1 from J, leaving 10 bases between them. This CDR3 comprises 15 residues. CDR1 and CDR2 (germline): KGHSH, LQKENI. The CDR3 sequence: CASSPQKTGQETQYF. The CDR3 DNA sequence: TGTGCCAGCTCACCACAAAAGACAGGCCAAGAGACCCAGTACTTC. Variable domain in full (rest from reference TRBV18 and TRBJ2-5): NAGVMQNPRHLVRRRGQEARLRCSPMKGHSHVYWYRQLPEEGLKFMVYLQKENIIDESGMPKERFSAEFPKEGPSILRIQQVVRGDSAAYFCASSPQKTGQETQYFGPGTRLLVL.

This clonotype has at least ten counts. The CDR3 here is CASSPTPGATDTQYF. CDR3 coding DNA: TGTGCCAGCAGCCCGACTCCCGGTGCCACAGATACGCAGTATTTT. The gene calls are TRBV7-3 and TRBJ2-3; D not certain. The CDR3 sequence is 15 residues long. Germline V gives CDR1 SGHTA, CDR2 FQGTGA. Deletions cut 5 bases from V and 2 bases from J, with 14 bases between. Full variable domain (remainder filled in from reference TRBV7-3 and TRBJ2-3): GAGVSQTPSNKVTEKGKYVELRCDPISGHTALYWYRQSLGQGPEFLIYFQGTGAADDSGLPNDRFFAVRPEGSVSTLKIQRTERGDSAVYLCASSPTPGATDTQYFGPGTRLTVL.

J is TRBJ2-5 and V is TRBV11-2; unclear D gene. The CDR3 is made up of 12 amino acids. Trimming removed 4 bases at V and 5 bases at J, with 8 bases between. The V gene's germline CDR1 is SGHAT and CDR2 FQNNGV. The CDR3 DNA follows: TGTGCCAGCAGCTCACAATTCGAGACCCAGTACTTC. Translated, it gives CASSSQFETQYF.